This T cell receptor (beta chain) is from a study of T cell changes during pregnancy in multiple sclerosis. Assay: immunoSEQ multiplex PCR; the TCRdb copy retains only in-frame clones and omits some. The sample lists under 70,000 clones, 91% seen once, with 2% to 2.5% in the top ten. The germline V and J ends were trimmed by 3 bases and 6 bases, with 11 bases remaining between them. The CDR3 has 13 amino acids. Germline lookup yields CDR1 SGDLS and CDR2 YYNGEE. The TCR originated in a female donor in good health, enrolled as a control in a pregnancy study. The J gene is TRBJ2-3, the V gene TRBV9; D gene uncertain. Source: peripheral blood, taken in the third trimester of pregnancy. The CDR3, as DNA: TGTGCCAGCAGCGGGGCGCTGGCGGATACGCAGTATTTT. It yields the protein CASSGALADTQYF.